This T cell receptor beta chain emerged from a study of CD8+ T cells in alopecia areata. Study-level findings and limits: Normal scalp showed lower clonality than lesional scalp, especially alopecia totalis/universalis.

V was pared by 3 bases and J by 4 bases, with 15 bases between. The CDR3 sequence is 14 residues long. Looked up from germline, CDR1 is SQVTM and CDR2 is ANQGSEA. Isolated RNA was reverse transcribed into cDNA used as the sequencing template. TCRdb keeps only in-frame clones here, not all; method: immunoSEQ multiplex PCR. The sample holds some 150,000 clones, about 61% seen once. Indicated treatment: oral pan-JAK inhibitor, 5-10 mg twice daily. As part of sample collection, lesional scalp punch biopsies and peripheral blood were taken from alopecia areata patients. This clone was seen more than once but under ten times. What it recognizes is unknown.

The chain couples TRBV29-1 to TRBJ1-1, with D unclear. The origin of this receptor is a human donor with alopecia areata. The sequenced sample was CD4+ T cells sorted from blood, obtained at approximately week 60, from a patient treated with tofacitinib. In nucleotides, the CDR3 is TGCAGCGTTGATCCCGGACGCTGGAGCACTGAAGCTTTCTTT. Amino acid sequence: CSVDPGRWSTEAFF.